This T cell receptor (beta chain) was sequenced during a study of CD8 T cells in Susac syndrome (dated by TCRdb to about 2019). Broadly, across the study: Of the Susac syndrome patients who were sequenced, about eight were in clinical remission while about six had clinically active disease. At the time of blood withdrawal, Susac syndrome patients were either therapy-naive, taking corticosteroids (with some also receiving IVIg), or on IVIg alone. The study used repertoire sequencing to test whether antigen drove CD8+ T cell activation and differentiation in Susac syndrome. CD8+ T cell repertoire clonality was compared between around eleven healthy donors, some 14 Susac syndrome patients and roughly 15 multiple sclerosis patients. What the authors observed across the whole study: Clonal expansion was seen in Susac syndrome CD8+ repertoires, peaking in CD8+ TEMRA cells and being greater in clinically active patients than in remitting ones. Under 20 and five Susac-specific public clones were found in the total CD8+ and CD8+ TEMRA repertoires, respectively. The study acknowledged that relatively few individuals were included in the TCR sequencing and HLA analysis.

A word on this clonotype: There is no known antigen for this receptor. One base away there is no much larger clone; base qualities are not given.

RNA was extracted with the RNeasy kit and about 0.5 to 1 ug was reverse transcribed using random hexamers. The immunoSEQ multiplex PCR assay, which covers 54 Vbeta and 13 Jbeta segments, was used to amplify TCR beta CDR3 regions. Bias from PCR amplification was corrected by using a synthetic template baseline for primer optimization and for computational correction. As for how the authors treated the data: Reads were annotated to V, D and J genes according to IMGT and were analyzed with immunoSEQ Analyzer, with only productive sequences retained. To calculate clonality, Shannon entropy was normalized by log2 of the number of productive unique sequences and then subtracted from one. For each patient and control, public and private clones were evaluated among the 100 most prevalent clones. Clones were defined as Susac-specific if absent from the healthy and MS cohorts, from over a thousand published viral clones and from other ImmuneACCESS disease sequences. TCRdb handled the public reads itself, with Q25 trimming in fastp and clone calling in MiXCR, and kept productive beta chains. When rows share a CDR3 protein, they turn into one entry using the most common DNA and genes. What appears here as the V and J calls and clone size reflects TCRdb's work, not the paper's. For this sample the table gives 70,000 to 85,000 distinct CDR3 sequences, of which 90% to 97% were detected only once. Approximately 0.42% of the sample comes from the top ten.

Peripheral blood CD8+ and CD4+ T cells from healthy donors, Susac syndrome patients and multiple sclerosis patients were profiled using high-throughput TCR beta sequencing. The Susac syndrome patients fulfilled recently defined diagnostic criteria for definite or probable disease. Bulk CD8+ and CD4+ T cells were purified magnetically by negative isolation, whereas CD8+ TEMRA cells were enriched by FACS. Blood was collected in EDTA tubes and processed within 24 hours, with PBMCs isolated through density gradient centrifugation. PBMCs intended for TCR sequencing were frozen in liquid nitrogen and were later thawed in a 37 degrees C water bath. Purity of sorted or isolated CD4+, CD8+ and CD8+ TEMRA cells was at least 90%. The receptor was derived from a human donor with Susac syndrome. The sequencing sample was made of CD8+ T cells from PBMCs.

For the CDR3, the sequence is CASSHGQGANEQFF. The bases are TGTGCCAGCAGCCACGGACAGGGGGCCAATGAGCAGTTCTTC. The chain joins TRBV14 to TRBJ2-1; 11 of the junction bases match TRBD1. Relative to germline, V is missing 3 bases and J is missing 6 bases, with 1 base of the junction outside any gene match. In the germline V gene, CDR1 corresponds to SGHDN and CDR2 to FVKESK. CDR3 length: 14 amino acids, cysteine to phenylalanine. The CDR3 DNA has 42 bases and is translated from base 1.